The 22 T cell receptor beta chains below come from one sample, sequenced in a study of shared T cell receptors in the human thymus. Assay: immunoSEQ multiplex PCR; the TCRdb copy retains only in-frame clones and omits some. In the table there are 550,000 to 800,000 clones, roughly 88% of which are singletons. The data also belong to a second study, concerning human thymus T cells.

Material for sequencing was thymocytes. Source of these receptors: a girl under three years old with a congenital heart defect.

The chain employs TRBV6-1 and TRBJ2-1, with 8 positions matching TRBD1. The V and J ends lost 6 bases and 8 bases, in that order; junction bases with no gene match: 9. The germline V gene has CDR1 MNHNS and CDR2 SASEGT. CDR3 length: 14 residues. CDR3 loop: CASRTGDNFDEQFF. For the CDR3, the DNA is TGTGCCAGCAGGACAGGGGATAATTTCGATGAGCAGTTCTTC.

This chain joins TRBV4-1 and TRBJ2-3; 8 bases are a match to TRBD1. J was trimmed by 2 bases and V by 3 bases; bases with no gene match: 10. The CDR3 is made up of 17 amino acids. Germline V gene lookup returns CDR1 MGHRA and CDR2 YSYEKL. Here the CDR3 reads CASSHTGTGGFTDTQYF. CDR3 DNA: TGCGCCAGCAGCCACACCGGGACAGGAGGTTTCACAGATACGCAGTATTTT.

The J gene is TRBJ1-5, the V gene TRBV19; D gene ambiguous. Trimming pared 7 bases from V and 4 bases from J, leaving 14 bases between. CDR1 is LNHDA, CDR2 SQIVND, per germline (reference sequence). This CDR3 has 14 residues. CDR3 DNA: TGTGCCAGTACGATCGAGGGTATGAATCAGCCCCAGCATTTT. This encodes CASTIEGMNQPQHF.

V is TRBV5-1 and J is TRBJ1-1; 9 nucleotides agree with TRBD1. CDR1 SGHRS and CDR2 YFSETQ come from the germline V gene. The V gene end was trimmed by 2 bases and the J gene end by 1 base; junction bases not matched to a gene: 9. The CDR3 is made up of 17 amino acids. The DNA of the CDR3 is TGCGCCAGCAGCTTTTCGGGACAGGGACCTCCGAACACTGAAGCTTTCTTT. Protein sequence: CASSFSGQGPPNTEAFF.

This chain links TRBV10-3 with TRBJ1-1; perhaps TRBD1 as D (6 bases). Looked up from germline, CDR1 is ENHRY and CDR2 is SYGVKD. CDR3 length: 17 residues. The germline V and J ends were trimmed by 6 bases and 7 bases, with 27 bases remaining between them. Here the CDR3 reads CAISPAGTMVREGEAFF. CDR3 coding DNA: TGTGCCATCAGCCCTGCCGGGACAATGGTTCGGGAGGGTGAAGCTTTCTTT.

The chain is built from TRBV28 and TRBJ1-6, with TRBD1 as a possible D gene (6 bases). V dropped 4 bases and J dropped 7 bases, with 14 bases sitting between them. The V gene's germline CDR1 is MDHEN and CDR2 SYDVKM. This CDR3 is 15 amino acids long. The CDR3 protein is CASSCPQGRNSPLHF. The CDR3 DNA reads TGTGCCAGCAGTTGCCCCCAGGGGCGGAATTCACCCCTCCACTTT.

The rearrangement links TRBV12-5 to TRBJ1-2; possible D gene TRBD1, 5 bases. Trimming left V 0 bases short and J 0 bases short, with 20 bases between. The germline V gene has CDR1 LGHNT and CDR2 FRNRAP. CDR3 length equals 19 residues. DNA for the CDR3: TGTGCTAGTGGTTTGGTACAAGAAGGGGAGGAGAAGACTAACTATGGCTACACCTTC. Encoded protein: CASGLVQEGEEKTNYGYTF.

Here the CDR3 DNA reads TGTGCTAGTGGTTTGAGGCCGACTAGCGGAGCAGGAGAGACCCAGTACTTC. Residues: CASGLRPTSGAGETQYF. The rearrangement joins TRBV12-5 to TRBJ2-5; TRBD2 matches 9 bases. The germline V gene encodes CDR1 LGHNT and CDR2 FRNRAP. Germline trimming cut 2 bases from V and 4 bases from J; bases unmatched to any gene: 11. The CDR3 length is 17 residues.

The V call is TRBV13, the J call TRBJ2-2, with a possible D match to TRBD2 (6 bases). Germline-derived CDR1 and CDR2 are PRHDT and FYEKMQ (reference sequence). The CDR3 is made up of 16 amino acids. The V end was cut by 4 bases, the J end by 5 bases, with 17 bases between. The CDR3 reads CASSSSTESGTGELFF. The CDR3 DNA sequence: TGTGCCAGCAGCTCCTCTACGGAAAGCGGGACCGGGGAGCTGTTTTTT.

The CDR3 sequence: CASSPRNEQFF. DNA for the CDR3: TGTGCCAGCAGTCCCCGGAATGAGCAGTTCTTC. J is TRBJ2-1 and V is TRBV28, with no clear D. CDR1 and CDR2 from the germline V gene are MDHEN and SYDVKM. Trimming took off 5 bases at V and 7 bases at J, with 6 bases between the two ends. This CDR3 comprises 11 residues.

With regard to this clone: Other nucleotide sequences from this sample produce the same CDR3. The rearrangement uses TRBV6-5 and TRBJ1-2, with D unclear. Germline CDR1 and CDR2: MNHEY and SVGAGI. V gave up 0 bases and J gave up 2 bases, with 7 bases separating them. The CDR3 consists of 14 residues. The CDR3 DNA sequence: TGTGCCAGCAGTTACTCCGCGGTGAACTATGGCTACACCTTC. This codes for CASSYSAVNYGYTF.

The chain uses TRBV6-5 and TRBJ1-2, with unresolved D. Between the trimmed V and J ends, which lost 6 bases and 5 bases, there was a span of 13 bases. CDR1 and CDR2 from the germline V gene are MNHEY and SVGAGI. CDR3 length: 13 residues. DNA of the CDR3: TGTGCCAGCAGGGACTTGGGTTCTTATGGCTACACCTTC. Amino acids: CASRDLGSYGYTF.

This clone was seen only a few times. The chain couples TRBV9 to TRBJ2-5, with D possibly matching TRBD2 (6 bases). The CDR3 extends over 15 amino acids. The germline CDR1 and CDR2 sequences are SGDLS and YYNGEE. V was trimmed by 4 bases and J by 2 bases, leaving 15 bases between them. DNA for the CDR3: TGTGCCAGCAGCCTGACGGAGGGACCTCAAGAGACCCAGTACTTC. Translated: CASSLTEGPQETQYF.

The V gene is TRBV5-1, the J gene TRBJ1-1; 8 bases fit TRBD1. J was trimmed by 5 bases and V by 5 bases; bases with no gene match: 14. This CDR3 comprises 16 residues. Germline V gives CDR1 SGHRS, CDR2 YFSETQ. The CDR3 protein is CASSEDRVWVWTEAFF. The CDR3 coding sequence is TGCGCCAGCAGTGAGGACAGGGTGTGGGTGTGGACTGAAGCTTTCTTT.

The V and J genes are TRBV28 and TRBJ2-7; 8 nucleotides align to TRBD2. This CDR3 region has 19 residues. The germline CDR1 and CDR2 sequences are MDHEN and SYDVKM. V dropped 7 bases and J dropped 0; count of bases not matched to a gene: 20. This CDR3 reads CASTRGVVAGSSSSYEQYF. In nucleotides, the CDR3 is TGTGCCAGCACCCGAGGCGTGGTAGCGGGGAGTTCGAGCTCCTACGAGCAGTACTTC.

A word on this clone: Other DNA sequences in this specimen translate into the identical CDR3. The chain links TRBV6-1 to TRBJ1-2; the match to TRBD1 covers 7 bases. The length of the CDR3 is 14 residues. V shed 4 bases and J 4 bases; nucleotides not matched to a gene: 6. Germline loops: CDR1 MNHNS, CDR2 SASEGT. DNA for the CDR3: TGTGCCAGCAGTGGACAGGGTAGTACCTATGGCTACACCTTC. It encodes CASSGQGSTYGYTF.

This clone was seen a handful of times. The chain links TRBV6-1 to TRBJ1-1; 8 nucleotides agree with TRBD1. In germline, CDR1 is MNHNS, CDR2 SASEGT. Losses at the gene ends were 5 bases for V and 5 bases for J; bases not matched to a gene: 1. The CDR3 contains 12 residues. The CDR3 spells CASSNRGTEAFF. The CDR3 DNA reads TGTGCCAGCAGTAACAGGGGGACTGAAGCTTTCTTT.

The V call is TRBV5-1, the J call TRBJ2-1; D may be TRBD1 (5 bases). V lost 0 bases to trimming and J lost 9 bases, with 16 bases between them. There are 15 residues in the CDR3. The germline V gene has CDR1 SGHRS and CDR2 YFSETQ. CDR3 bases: TGCGCCAGCAGCTTGGGGGCAGGGTACATTAGTGAGCAGTTCTTC. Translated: CASSLGAGYISEQFF.

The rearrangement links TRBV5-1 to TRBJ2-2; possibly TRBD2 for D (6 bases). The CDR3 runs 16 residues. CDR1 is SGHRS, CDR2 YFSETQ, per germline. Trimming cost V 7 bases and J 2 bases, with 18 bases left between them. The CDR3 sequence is CASSGPQRVNTGELFF. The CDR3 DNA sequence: TGCGCCAGCTCGGGTCCGCAGCGGGTAAACACCGGGGAGCTGTTTTTT.

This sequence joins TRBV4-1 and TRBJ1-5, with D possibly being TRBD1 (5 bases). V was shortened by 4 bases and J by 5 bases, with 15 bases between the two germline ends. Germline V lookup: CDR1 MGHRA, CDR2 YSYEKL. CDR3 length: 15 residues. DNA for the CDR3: TGCGCCAGCAGCCCCGGTGGGGCCCGGGATCAGCCCCAGCATTTT. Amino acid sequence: CASSPGGARDQPQHF.

In nucleotides, the CDR3 is TGTGCCAGCAGTTACTCTATAAACACTGAAGCTTTCTTT. It translates to CASSYSINTEAFF. The V gene is TRBV6-5, the J gene TRBJ1-1; D uncertain. V shed 0 bases and J shed 2 bases, with 4 bases lying between them. Germline CDR1 is MNHEY and CDR2 is SVGAGI. The CDR3 runs to 13 residues.

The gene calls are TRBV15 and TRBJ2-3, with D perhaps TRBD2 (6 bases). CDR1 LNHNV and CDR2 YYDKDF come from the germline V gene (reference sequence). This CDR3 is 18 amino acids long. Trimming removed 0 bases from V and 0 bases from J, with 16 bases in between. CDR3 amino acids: CATSRDTQTRTSTDTQYF. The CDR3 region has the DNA TGTGCCACCAGCAGAGACACTCAGACTAGGACTAGCACAGATACGCAGTATTTT.